Shown below are 23 T cell receptor beta chains from a single sample sequenced in a study of blood T cell repertoires in COVID-19. TCRdb's copy holds only in-frame clones and misses some; the assay was immunoSEQ multiplex PCR. In the table there are 140,000 or so clones, around 86% of which are singletons. Sequenced sample: peripheral blood. The receptors derive from a man aged 45-65 years who had recovered from COVID-19.

This clone is a singleton in its sample. The rearrangement joins TRBV7-3 to TRBJ1-2; tentatively, D is TRBD1 (6 bases). With 1 base removed from V and 8 bases from J, the gap between germline ends came to 14 bases. The CDR3 totals 14 residues. Looked up from germline, CDR1 is SGHTA and CDR2 is FQGTGA. The CDR3 protein is CASSLNRDNQGYTF. CDR3 bases: TGTGCCAGCAGCTTAAACCGGGACAATCAGGGCTACACCTTC.

J is TRBJ2-2 and V is TRBV4-2, with 10 positions matching TRBD2. The CDR3 extends over 16 amino acids. V lost 0 bases to trimming and J lost 6 bases; unmatched junction nucleotides: 4. In germline, CDR1 is LGHNA, CDR2 YNFKEQ. The CDR3 region has the DNA TGTGCCAGCAGCCAAGACTTTGGGACTAGCGCCGGGGAGCTGTTTTTT. Translating it yields CASSQDFGTSAGELFF.

The V and J genes are TRBV3-1 (or the pseudogene TRBV3-2) and TRBJ2-5; 13 bases align to TRBD2. V was pared by 1 base and J by 6 bases, with 2 bases of the junction left unmatched. Germline values: CDR1 LGHDT, CDR2 YNNKEL (reference sequence). CDR3 length equals 15 residues. Here the CDR3 reads CASSQVGTSGKTQYF. The CDR3 nucleotides read TGTGCCAGCAGCCAAGTCGGGACTAGCGGGAAGACCCAGTACTTC.

The genes are TRBV7-9 and TRBJ1-2; D possibly corresponds to TRBD1 (5 bases). V lost 5 bases, J lost 2 bases, and 15 bases lay in between. The CDR3 spans 15 residues. CDR1 and CDR2 from the germline V gene are SEHNR and FQNEAQ (reference sequence). The CDR3 loop reads CASSPNPRQNYGYTF. The CDR3 DNA follows: TGTGCCAGCAGCCCAAACCCAAGACAGAACTATGGCTACACCTTC.

The genes are TRBV29-1 and TRBJ2-5; TRBD2 agrees at 7 bases. The CDR3 contains 10 residues. Germline CDR1 and CDR2: SQVTM and ANQGSEA. Here the CDR3 reads CSGGGETQYF. The DNA for the CDR3 is TGCAGTGGGGGGGGAGAGACCCAGTACTTC.

The chain employs TRBV9 and TRBJ2-5; 7 bases fit TRBD1. Germline CDR1 reads SGDLS; CDR2 reads YYNGEE. The CDR3 is 17 residues long. V dropped 4 bases and J dropped 1; count of bases not matched to a gene: 13. The CDR3 spells CASSSPPGDRVQETQYF. CDR3 sequence (DNA): TGTGCCAGCAGCTCCCCCCCAGGGGACAGAGTCCAAGAGACCCAGTACTTC.

This chain joins TRBV9 and TRBJ2-2, with 10 bases that match TRBD1. Germline V gene sequence: CDR1 SGDLS, CDR2 YYNGEE. This CDR3 contains 22 residues. J gave up 4 bases and V 0 bases, and 21 bases lay outside the gene matches. The DNA of the CDR3 is TGTGCCAGCAGCGTAGTGGGGGTAGGGACAGGGGTGCCTTGGCGGTCCACCGGGGAGCTGTTTTTT. Its translation is CASSVVGVGTGVPWRSTGELFF.

The rearrangement joins TRBV5-6 to TRBJ1-2; TRBD1 matches at 10 bases. This CDR3 has 15 residues. The germline V gene encodes CDR1 SGHDT and CDR2 YYEEEE. Trimming removed 0 bases from V and 2 bases from J; junction bases left unmatched: 1. CDR3 coding DNA: TGTGCCAGCAGCTTGGGGGACAGGGGAAACTATGGCTACACCTTC. Amino acid sequence: CASSLGDRGNYGYTF.

The chain combines TRBV7-2 with TRBJ2-7; 12 nucleotides align to TRBD2. The CDR3 contains 16 residues. The germline CDR1 and CDR2 sequences are SGHTA and FQGNSA. J lost 2 bases, V lost 2 bases, and 4 bases had no gene match. The CDR3 DNA is TGTGCCAGCAGCTTATCACTAGCGGGGGGCCCCTACGAGCAGTACTTC. The encoded protein is CASSLSLAGGPYEQYF.

In its sample, this clone was seen a few times. V usage is TRBV4-3 and J usage is TRBJ1-5; 9 bases are a match to TRBD1. Looked up from germline, CDR1 is LGHNA and CDR2 is YSLEER. The CDR3 covers 17 residues. The J segment lost 3 bases and the V segment lost 0 bases, leaving 6 bases of the junction unmatched. CDR3 protein: CASSQDLTGGINQPQHF. DNA of the CDR3: TGCGCCAGCAGCCAAGATCTAACAGGGGGCATCAATCAGCCCCAGCATTTT.

This chain links TRBV6-2 or TRBV6-3 with TRBJ2-1; D is perhaps TRBD2 (5 bases). Between the trimmed V and J ends, which lost 4 bases and 4 bases, there was a span of 8 bases. Germline loops: CDR1 MNHEY, CDR2 SVGEGT. This CDR3 is 13 amino acids long. The CDR3 sequence: CASSLGAYNEQFF. DNA of the CDR3: TGTGCCAGCAGTTTGGGAGCATACAATGAGCAGTTCTTC.

This sequence joins TRBV7-9 and TRBJ2-3, with a tentative D call TRBD1 (7 bases). Trimming removed 6 bases from V and 3 bases from J, with 16 bases in between. Germline CDR1 and CDR2: SEHNR and FQNEAQ (reference sequence). The CDR3 contains 15 residues. The CDR3 loop is CASRQGGFGTDTQYF. The DNA of the CDR3 is TGTGCCAGCAGGCAGGGGGGCTTCGGGACAGATACGCAGTATTTT.

This sequence joins TRBV13 and TRBJ1-3; a weak D match, TRBD1 (5 bases). This CDR3 is 15 amino acids long. Germline assignment: CDR1 PRHDT and CDR2 FYEKMQ (reference sequence). Trimming took off 2 bases at V and 0 bases at J, with 8 bases between the two ends. DNA for the CDR3: TGTGCCAGCAGCTTAAAAAGGGGCTCTGGAAACACCATATATTTT. It encodes CASSLKRGSGNTIYF.

This chain connects TRBV10-1 to TRBJ2-7; 10 bases are a match to TRBD1. Germline assignment: CDR1 WNHNN and CDR2 SYGVQD (reference sequence). V trimming: 9 bases; J trimming: 7 bases; junction bases outside the gene matches: 9. The CDR3 runs to 13 residues. The CDR3 DNA sequence: TGCGCCAGAACCGGGACAGGGGAACTTGAGCAGTACTTC. It is translated as CARTGTGELEQYF.

V gene TRBV6-1 combines with J gene TRBJ1-2; 7 nucleotides match TRBD1. Per germline, CDR1 MNHNS and CDR2 SASEGT. Losses at the gene ends were 7 bases for V and 3 bases for J; bases not matched to a gene: 14. The CDR3 runs 16 residues. CDR3 sequence: CASNELQGQVYYGYTF. The DNA of the CDR3 is TGTGCCAGCAATGAGTTACAGGGGCAAGTTTACTATGGCTACACCTTC.

The chain couples TRBV4-1 to TRBJ1-1; D not resolved. This CDR3 is 14 amino acids long. Deletions cut 0 bases from V and 6 bases from J, with 11 bases between. The germline V gene encodes CDR1 MGHRA and CDR2 YSYEKL. The CDR3 region has the DNA TGCGCCAGCAGCCAAGAAGATAGACAACCTGAAGCTTTCTTT. Protein sequence: CASSQEDRQPEAFF.

For the CDR3, the DNA is TGTGCCTGGAGTGTATCTAGCGGGTACACCGGGGAGCTGTTTTTT. Its translation is CAWSVSSGYTGELFF. This rearrangement joins TRBV30 to TRBJ2-2; 8 bases match TRBD2. The CDR3 is 15 residues long. Germline loops: CDR1 GTSNPN, CDR2 SVGIG (reference sequence). V dropped 0 bases and J dropped 3; count of bases not matched to a gene: 3.

The chain recombines TRBV3-1 (or the pseudogene TRBV3-2) with TRBJ2-3; TRBD1 agrees at 9 bases. The CDR3 has 13 residues. V trimming: 3 bases; J trimming: 11 bases; junction bases outside the gene matches: 6. Germline V gene data show CDR1 as LGHDT and CDR2 as YNNKEL (reference sequence). CDR3 residues: CASSHSTGGLQYF. As DNA, the CDR3 is TGTGCCAGCAGCCATTCTACAGGGGGCCTGCAGTATTTT.

This rearrangement joins TRBV9 to TRBJ2-3; 10 bases align to TRBD2. CDR1 SGDLS and CDR2 YYNGEE come from the germline V gene. V was pared by 4 bases and J by 2 bases, with 13 bases of the junction left unmatched. The CDR3 consists of 18 residues. The CDR3 loop reads CASSPAGGAGGDTDTQYF. CDR3 DNA sequence: TGTGCCAGCAGCCCTGCCGGAGGAGCGGGGGGGGACACAGATACGCAGTATTTT.

The sample holds one count of this clone. The chain joins TRBV19 to TRBJ2-3; TRBD1 aligns across 10 bases. Germline CDR1 is LNHDA and CDR2 is SQIVND (reference sequence). J lost 4 bases, V lost 3 bases, and 7 bases had no gene match. The CDR3 is 16 amino acids. The CDR3 DNA follows: TGTGCCAGTAGTATTAGACAGGGGGCCCAGTCAGATACGCAGTATTTT. Protein product: CASSIRQGAQSDTQYF.

This rearrangement joins TRBV6-6 to TRBJ2-3; tentatively, D is TRBD2 (5 bases). CDR1 and CDR2 (germline): MNHNY, SVGAGI (reference sequence). V was cut by 8 bases and J by 5 bases, with 14 bases left in between. The CDR3 spans 13 residues. The CDR3 nucleotides read TGTGCCAGCCGGAGGTCTCCAGGAGATACGCAGTATTTT. Its protein product is CASRRSPGDTQYF.

The chain has TRBV6-2 or TRBV6-3 and TRBJ1-2; TRBD1 might be the D (6 bases). CDR3 size: 13 residues. The V end lost 6 bases, the J end lost 5 bases, and 13 bases lay between the germline ends. Germline V gives CDR1 MNHEY, CDR2 SVGEGT. CDR3 residues: CASSQRQEYGYTF. Written as DNA, the CDR3 is TGTGCCAGCAGCCAAAGACAGGAATATGGCTACACCTTC.

The gene calls are TRBV10-2 and TRBJ1-2, with unresolved D. From germline, CDR1 is WSHSY and CDR2 SAAADI. V dropped 11 bases and J dropped 8 bases, with 15 bases sitting between them. This CDR3 comprises 11 residues. The CDR3 loop reads CASLTGNGYTF. CDR3 nucleotide sequence: TGCGCCTCACTAACGGGGAACGGCTACACCTTC.